This TCR beta chain was identified during a study of metastatic and nonmetastatic thyroid tumors. Overall study: Repertoire comparisons spanned blood and tumor or nodule tissue from malignant and benign thyroid patients.

Authors' data handling: Clinicopathological groups supplied CDR3 differences that were used to build a distant-metastasis classifier for papillary thyroid cancer. TCRdb reanalyzed the PCR reads via MiXCR. Here the V and J calls rest on TCRdb's processing, not on the authors' analysis. The sample includes fewer than 40,000 clones, 25% to 30% of them seen just once. Whole-study results and caveats: TCR beta diversity was reportedly significantly higher in malignant thyroid tumors than benign nodules, in blood and tumor.

Germline values: CDR1 SQVTM, CDR2 ANQGSEA. The CDR3 totals 10 residues. The V end lost 3 bases, the J end lost 9 bases, and 8 bases lay between the germline ends. Every patient underwent thyroid surgery untreated. This clone was counted many times. Its antigen is still unknown. The sequence was collected from a female donor with papillary thyroid cancer or a benign thyroid nodule (not recorded which). Some clones in this sample may be carry-over from other donors' samples. This rearrangement joins TRBV29-1 to TRBJ1-1; D is uncertain. Specimen: blood. The CDR3 DNA follows: TGCAGCGTTGATGAGGCCAAAGCTTTCTTT. Encoded protein: CSVDEAKAFF.